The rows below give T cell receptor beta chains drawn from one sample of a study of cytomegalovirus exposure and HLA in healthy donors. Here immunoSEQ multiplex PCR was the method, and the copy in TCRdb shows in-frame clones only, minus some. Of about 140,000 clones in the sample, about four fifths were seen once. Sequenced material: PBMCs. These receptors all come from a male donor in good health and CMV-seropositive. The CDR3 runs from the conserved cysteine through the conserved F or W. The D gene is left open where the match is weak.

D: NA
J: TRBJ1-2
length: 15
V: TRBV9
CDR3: CASTPTGTSNYGYTF

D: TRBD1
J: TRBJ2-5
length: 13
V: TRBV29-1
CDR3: CSVGKQGRETQYF

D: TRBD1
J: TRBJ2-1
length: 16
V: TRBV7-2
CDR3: CASSPKGQGSYNEQFF

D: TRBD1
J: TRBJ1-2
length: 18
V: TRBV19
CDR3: CASSPYPGQGAANYGYTF

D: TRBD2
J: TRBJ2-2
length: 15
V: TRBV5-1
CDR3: CASKPGGLVTGELFF

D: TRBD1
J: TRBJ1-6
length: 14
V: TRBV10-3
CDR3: CAINSGTGYSPLHF

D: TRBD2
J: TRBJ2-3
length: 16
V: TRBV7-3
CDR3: CASSLGTSGGFDTQYF

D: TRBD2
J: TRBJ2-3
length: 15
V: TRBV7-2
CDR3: CASSLVSAGGGAQYF

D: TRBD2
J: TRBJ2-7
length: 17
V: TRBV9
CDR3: CASSKGTSGGKGYEQYF

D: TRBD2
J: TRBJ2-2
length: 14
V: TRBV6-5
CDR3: CASRAWGGERELFF

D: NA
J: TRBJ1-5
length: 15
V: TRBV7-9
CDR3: CSSSLRGGNGQPQHF

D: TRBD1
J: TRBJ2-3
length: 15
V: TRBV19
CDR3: CASSQDRESTDTQYF

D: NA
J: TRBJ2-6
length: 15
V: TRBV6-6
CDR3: CASSLESSGANVLTF

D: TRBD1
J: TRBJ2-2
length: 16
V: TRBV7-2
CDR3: CASSLAGYQGAGELFF

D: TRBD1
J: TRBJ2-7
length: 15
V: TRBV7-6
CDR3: CASSLSSDRGGEQYF

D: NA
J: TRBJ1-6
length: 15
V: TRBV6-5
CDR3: CASSYDTGSETPLHF

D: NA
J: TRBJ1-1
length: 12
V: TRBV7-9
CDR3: CASSSPRGEGFF

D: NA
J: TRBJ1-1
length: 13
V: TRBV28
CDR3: CASSLAGNTEAFF

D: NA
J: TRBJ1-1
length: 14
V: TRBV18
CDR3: CASSPENWNTEAFF

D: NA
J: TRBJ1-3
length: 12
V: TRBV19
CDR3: CASTPNSLTIYF

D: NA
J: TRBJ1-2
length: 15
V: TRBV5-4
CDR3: CASSPPPQGTYGYTF

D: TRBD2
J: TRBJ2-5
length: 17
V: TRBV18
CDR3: CASSPTLASGQQETQYF

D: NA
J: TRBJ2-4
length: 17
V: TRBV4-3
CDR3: CASSQELLFYTKNIQYF

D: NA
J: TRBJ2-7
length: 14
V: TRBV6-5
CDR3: CASSYSGGGYEQYF

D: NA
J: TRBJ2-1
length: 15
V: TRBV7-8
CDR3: CASSLAWTAYNEQFF

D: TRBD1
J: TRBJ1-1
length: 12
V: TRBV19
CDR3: CASRQGSTEAFF

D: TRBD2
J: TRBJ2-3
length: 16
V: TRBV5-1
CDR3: CASSLPSGRGTDTQYF

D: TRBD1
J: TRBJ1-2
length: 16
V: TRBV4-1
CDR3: CASSLQPGQGIYGYTF

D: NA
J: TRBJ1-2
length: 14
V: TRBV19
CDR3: CASSTPTELYGYTF

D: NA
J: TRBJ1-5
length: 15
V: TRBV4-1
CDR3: CASSQTGNSNQPQHF

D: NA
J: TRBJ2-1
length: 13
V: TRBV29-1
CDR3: CSVKRSSYNEQFF

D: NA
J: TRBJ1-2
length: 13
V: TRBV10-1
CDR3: CASSESQGWGYTF

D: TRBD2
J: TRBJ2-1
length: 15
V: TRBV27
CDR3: CASRNSGTSALEQFF

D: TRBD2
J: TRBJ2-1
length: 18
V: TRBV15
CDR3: CATSRDLSPAGLNNEQFF

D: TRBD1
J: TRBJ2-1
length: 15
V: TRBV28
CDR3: CASAGQGGVYNEQFF

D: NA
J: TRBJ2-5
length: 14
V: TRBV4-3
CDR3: CASSQEYSQETQYF

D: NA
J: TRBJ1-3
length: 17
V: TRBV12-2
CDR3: CASRLAVRGAEGNTIYF

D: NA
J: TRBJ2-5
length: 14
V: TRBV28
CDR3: CASTLTGEQETQYF

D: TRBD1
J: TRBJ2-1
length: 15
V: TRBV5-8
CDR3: CAGSLEGTGGAEQFF

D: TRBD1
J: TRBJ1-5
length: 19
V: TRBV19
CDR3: CASTTVWDRASLLVQPQHF

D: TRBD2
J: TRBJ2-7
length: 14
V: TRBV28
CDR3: CASRLASGTYEQYF

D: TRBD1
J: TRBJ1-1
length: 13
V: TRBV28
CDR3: CASSFSDRTEAFF

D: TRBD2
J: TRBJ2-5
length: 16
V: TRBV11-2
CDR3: CASSQGRGGPEETQYF

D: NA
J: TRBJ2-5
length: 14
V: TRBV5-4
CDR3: CASSLAQGQETQYF

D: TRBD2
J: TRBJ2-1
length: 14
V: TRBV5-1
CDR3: CASSLLLAGAEQFF

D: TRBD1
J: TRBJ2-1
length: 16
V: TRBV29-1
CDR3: CSVERTGGRGYNEQFF

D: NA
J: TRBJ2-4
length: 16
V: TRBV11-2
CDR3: CASSPRQGNVKNIQYF

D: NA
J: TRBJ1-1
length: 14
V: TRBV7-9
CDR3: CASSLSADVTEAFF

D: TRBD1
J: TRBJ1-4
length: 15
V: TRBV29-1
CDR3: CSVEVPQGFSEKLFF

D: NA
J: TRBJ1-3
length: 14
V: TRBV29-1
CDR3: CSVLGVLSGNTIYF

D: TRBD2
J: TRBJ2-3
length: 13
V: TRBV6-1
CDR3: CAGGASGVDTQYF